Presented here are 26 T cell receptor beta chains from one specimen sequenced in a study of shared clonotypes between healthy human individuals. Clones were sequenced by immunoSEQ multiplex PCR, and TCRdb holds only the in-frame ones, with some missing. The table shows over 2,000,000 clones, with around 93% occurring only once. CD45RO-negative cells were positively selected for CCR7, leaving out terminally differentiated effector memory CD45RA+ cells. The sequenced sample consisted of naive CD8+ T cells from PBMCs. The receptor set was obtained from a man aged 18 to 30 in good health. Some clones in this sample may be carry-over from other donors' samples.

The chain is built from TRBV27 and TRBJ2-5; no reliable D call. The CDR3 extends over 12 amino acids. The V end lost 4 bases, the J end lost 7 bases, and 10 bases lay between the germline ends. Germline CDR1 is MNHEY and CDR2 is SMNVEV (reference sequence). The CDR3 DNA sequence: TGTGCCAGCAGTTCCCGAGCAGGGACCCAGTACTTC. It specifies CASSSRAGTQYF.

This clone was observed once. The chain has TRBV27 and TRBJ2-5; TRBD2 aligns across 14 bases. The CDR3 loop spans 18 amino acids. Germline CDR1 reads MNHEY; CDR2 reads SMNVEV (reference sequence). Unmatched junction bases numbered 17, after V lost 9 bases and J lost 5 bases. DNA for the CDR3: TGTGCCAGGTCTCCCGGGACTAGCGGGAGTAGGTTTAAGGAGACCCAGTACTTC. Translated, it gives CARSPGTSGSRFKETQYF.

V is TRBV29-1 and J is TRBJ1-2, with TRBD1 identical over 9 bases. Germline assignment: CDR1 SQVTM and CDR2 ANQGSEA. Trimming removed 4 bases from V and 5 bases from J; junction bases left unmatched: 8. The CDR3 loop spans 14 amino acids. The CDR3 loop is CSVVQDRGPYGYTF. CDR3 in DNA: TGCAGCGTTGTGCAGGACAGGGGCCCGTATGGCTACACCTTC.

The CDR3 protein is CASLAMGDGEQFF. As DNA, the CDR3 is TGTGCCAGCTTGGCTATGGGAGACGGTGAGCAGTTCTTC. The chain combines TRBV13 with TRBJ2-1; the D gene is possibly TRBD2 (5 bases). Deletions cut 8 bases from V and 9 bases from J, with 17 bases between. Germline V gene data show CDR1 as PRHDT and CDR2 as FYEKMQ (reference sequence). The CDR3 consists of 13 residues.

The V call is TRBV19, the J call TRBJ2-2; 12 bases match TRBD2. From germline, CDR1 is LNHDA and CDR2 SQIVND (reference sequence). This CDR3 has 18 residues. With V trimmed by 5 bases and J by 6 bases, 13 bases remained unmatched. The chain's CDR3 is CASSLIRLAGDSAGELFF. CDR3 in DNA: TGTGCCAGTAGTCTTATAAGACTAGCGGGAGATAGCGCCGGGGAGCTGTTTTTT.

Here the CDR3 reads CASSVEGQATLTDTQYF. CDR3 bases: TGTGCCAGCAGCGTAGAGGGGCAGGCGACCCTTACAGATACGCAGTATTTT. The chain couples TRBV9 to TRBJ2-3; possibly TRBD1 for D (5 bases). Trimming shortened V by 0 bases and J by 3 bases, and 17 bases separated the two germline ends. Looked up from germline, CDR1 is SGDLS and CDR2 is YYNGEE. This CDR3 has 17 residues.

This clone was found once. This chain joins TRBV4-3 and TRBJ2-5, with TRBD2 matching 7 bases. There are 15 residues in the CDR3. V was clipped by 4 bases and J by 1 base; unmatched bases: 6. Looked up from germline, CDR1 is LGHNA and CDR2 is YSLEER. CDR3 sequence reads: CASSPLLATQETQYF. The CDR3 nucleotides are TGCGCCAGCAGCCCCCTACTAGCGACCCAAGAGACCCAGTACTTC.

The chain employs TRBV27 and TRBJ2-7, with a weak D call TRBD2 (6 bases). V was clipped by 6 bases and J by 4 bases, with 19 bases between them. This CDR3 has 15 residues. Germline CDR1 and CDR2: MNHEY and SMNVEV (reference sequence). The DNA for the CDR3 is TGTGCCAGCAGCCTATACCGGGACTCCCCGTACGAGCAGTACTTC. Translating it yields CASSLYRDSPYEQYF.

The chain couples TRBV15 to TRBJ2-7, with D tentatively TRBD1 or TRBD2 (6 bases each). Trimming took off 5 bases at V and 1 base at J, with 15 bases between the two ends. The CDR3 consists of 15 residues. Germline V gene lookup returns CDR1 LNHNV and CDR2 YYDKDF (reference sequence). Here the CDR3 reads CATSPIEGGSYEQYF. CDR3 sequence (DNA): TGTGCCACCAGCCCGATCGAGGGGGGTTCCTACGAGCAGTACTTC.

The J gene is TRBJ2-4, the V gene TRBV19; tentatively, D is TRBD1 (8 bases). Germline V gives CDR1 LNHDA, CDR2 SQIVND (reference sequence). Between the trimmed V and J ends, which lost 3 bases and 7 bases, there was a span of 34 bases. CDR3 length: 21 residues. The CDR3 DNA follows: TGTGCCAGTAGTATGGTTGGATGGACAGGGCGGGAGTTCCGGCGGACCAACATTCAGTACTTC. This codes for CASSMVGWTGREFRRTNIQYF.

The chain couples TRBV7-9 to TRBJ2-1, with 9 bases identical to TRBD2. V trimming: 6 bases; J trimming: 8 bases; junction bases outside the gene matches: 17. CDR1 is SEHNR, CDR2 FQNEAQ, per germline (reference sequence). The CDR3 totals 17 residues. The CDR3 loop is CASRGGDSGSPGYEQFF. CDR3 DNA sequence: TGTGCCAGCAGGGGGGGCGATAGCGGGAGCCCCGGGTATGAGCAGTTCTTC.

The rearrangement uses TRBV7-9 and TRBJ2-7; 7 bases agree with TRBD2. This CDR3 has 15 amino acids. Germline V CDR1 and CDR2: SEHNR, FQNEAQ (reference sequence). The J segment lost 4 bases and the V segment lost 1 base, leaving 7 bases of the junction unmatched. The CDR3, as DNA: TGTGCCAGCAGCTTAGACCGGGCTAGCGGTTACGAGCAGTACTTC. Protein: CASSLDRASGYEQYF. Together with reference TRBV7-9 and TRBJ2-7, the CDR3 gives the full variable domain: DTGVSQNPRHKITKRGQNVTFRCDPISEHNRLYWYRQTLGQGPEFLTYFQNEAQLEKSRLLSDRFSAERPKGSFSTLEIQRTEQGDSAMYLCASSLDRASGYEQYFGPGTRLTVT.

V is TRBV15 and J is TRBJ2-6; D remains ambiguous. Germline assignment: CDR1 LNHNV and CDR2 YYDKDF (reference sequence). This CDR3 is 15 amino acids long. V lost 4 bases, J lost 0 bases, and 7 bases lay in between. CDR3 amino acids: CATSTRTSGANVLTF. The DNA of the CDR3 is TGTGCCACCAGCACTCGGACCTCTGGGGCCAACGTCCTGACTTTC.

This rearrangement joins TRBV28 to TRBJ2-1; 13 nucleotides align to TRBD2. Germline loops: CDR1 MDHEN, CDR2 SYDVKM. J lost 7 bases, V lost 4 bases, and 10 bases had no gene match. The length of the CDR3 is 17 residues. The chain's CDR3 is CASSSPNGLAGVNEQFF. In nucleotides, the CDR3 is TGTGCCAGCAGTTCCCCAAACGGACTAGCGGGAGTTAATGAGCAGTTCTTC.

This clone occurred once. The same CDR3 arises from other DNA sequences in this sample as well. The chain recombines TRBV28 with TRBJ2-2, with 8 bases aligning to TRBD2. Germline V lookup: CDR1 MDHEN, CDR2 SYDVKM. This CDR3 is built from 14 residues. The V and J ends lost 2 bases and 4 bases, in that order; junction bases with no gene match: 0. DNA for the CDR3: TGTGCCAGCAGTTTAAGCGGGGGCACCGGGGAGCTGTTTTTT. This gives the protein CASSLSGGTGELFF.

The V call is TRBV27, the J call TRBJ1-2; 10 nucleotides align to TRBD1. This CDR3 contains 14 residues. V lost 7 bases to trimming and J lost 7 bases; unmatched junction nucleotides: 9. The germline gives CDR1 MNHEY, CDR2 SMNVEV (reference sequence). Here the CDR3 DNA reads TGTGCCAGCACCGAGACCGGGACAGGGGCTGGCTACACCTTC. Its translation: CASTETGTGAGYTF.

V and J are TRBV30 and TRBJ1-3; no clear D. CDR3 length: 12 residues. Trimming removed 0 bases at V and 6 bases at J, with 6 bases between. Per germline, CDR1 GTSNPN and CDR2 SVGIG (reference sequence). The CDR3 sequence: CAWSVLVNTIYF. CDR3 nucleotide sequence: TGTGCCTGGAGTGTACTGGTAAACACCATATATTTT.

The chain joins TRBV29-1 to TRBJ2-7, with D possibly TRBD2 on 6 matching bases. The CDR3 covers 13 residues. The germline V and J ends were trimmed by 4 bases and 2 bases, with 12 bases remaining between them. The germline V gene encodes CDR1 SQVTM and CDR2 ANQGSEA. CDR3: CSVASAGPYEQYF. The CDR3 DNA follows: TGCAGCGTTGCTTCAGCGGGCCCCTACGAGCAGTACTTC.

The chain is built from TRBV5-4 and TRBJ2-1; perhaps TRBD1 as D (6 bases). With 6 bases removed from V and 7 bases from J, the gap between germline ends came to 8 bases. CDR3 length equals 11 residues. Germline CDR1 SGHNT, CDR2 YYREEE (reference sequence). In DNA form, the CDR3 reads TGTGCCAGCACAAGGGGGAATGAGCAGTTCTTC. Residues: CASTRGNEQFF.

The chain carries TRBV18 and TRBJ2-5; D remains unclear. Looked up from germline, CDR1 is KGHSH and CDR2 is LQKENI. The CDR3 has 14 residues. Trimming stripped 3 bases from V and 2 bases from J, with 10 bases between. The CDR3 DNA follows: TGTGCCAGCTCACCGACTCAGATACAAGAGACCCAGTACTTC. This sequence encodes CASSPTQIQETQYF.

The chain employs TRBV7-9 and TRBJ2-3; 10 bases line up with TRBD2. CDR1 and CDR2 from the germline V gene are SEHNR and FQNEAQ (reference sequence). The CDR3 runs 16 residues. Germline trimming cut 4 bases from V and 5 bases from J; bases unmatched to any gene: 9. The DNA of the CDR3 is TGTGCCAGCAGCTCTAGACTAGCGGGCCGAGAAGATACGCAGTATTTT. Residues: CASSSRLAGREDTQYF.

The chain employs TRBV11-2 and TRBJ2-7, with 9 bases that match TRBD2. This CDR3 comprises 13 residues. Per the germline V gene, CDR1 is SGHAT and CDR2 is FQNNGV. Trimming at V came to 8 bases and at J to 4 bases, leaving 6 bases not matched to a gene. The CDR3 DNA reads TGTGCCAGCCGAATTAGCGGGAGTTACGAGCAGTACTTC. Amino acid sequence: CASRISGSYEQYF.

This clone has just a few counts. The rearrangement joins TRBV7-9 to TRBJ1-5, with D hard to call. CDR3 length equals 11 residues. The ends were cut back, 5 bases at V and 10 bases at J, with 9 bases in the middle. CDR1 SEHNR and CDR2 FQNEAQ come from the germline V gene (reference sequence). The CDR3 sequence is CASSDGGPQHF. CDR3 nucleotide sequence: TGTGCCAGCAGCGACGGAGGTCCCCAGCATTTT.

The chain has TRBV29-1 and TRBJ2-2, with D tentatively TRBD2 (5 bases). This CDR3 spans 13 amino acids. CDR1 is SQVTM and CDR2 is ANQGSEA in the germline V gene. V was cut by 4 bases and J by 2 bases, with 8 bases left in between. CDR3 DNA: TGCAGCGTTGTTAGCGAAAACACCGGGGAGCTGTTTTTT. It is translated as CSVVSENTGELFF.

This sequence joins TRBV7-8 and TRBJ2-1, with a tentative D call TRBD2 (6 bases). Germline CDR1 and CDR2: SGHVS and FQNEAQ. The germline V and J ends were trimmed by 4 bases and 9 bases, with 19 bases remaining between them. The CDR3 extends over 15 amino acids. The DNA for the CDR3 is TGTGCCAGCAGCTCATTAGGAGGGGCGCGAAGTGAGCAGTTCTTC. The encoded protein is CASSSLGGARSEQFF.

This chain connects TRBV27 to TRBJ2-5, with TRBD1 matching 8 bases. CDR3 length: 17 amino acids. The V gene's germline CDR1 is MNHEY and CDR2 SMNVEV (reference sequence). Trimming cost V 5 bases and J 2 bases; bases outside gene matches: 13. CDR3 protein: CASSDRGAYAWQETQYF. As DNA, the CDR3 is TGTGCCAGCAGTGACAGGGGAGCCTACGCATGGCAAGAGACCCAGTACTTC.